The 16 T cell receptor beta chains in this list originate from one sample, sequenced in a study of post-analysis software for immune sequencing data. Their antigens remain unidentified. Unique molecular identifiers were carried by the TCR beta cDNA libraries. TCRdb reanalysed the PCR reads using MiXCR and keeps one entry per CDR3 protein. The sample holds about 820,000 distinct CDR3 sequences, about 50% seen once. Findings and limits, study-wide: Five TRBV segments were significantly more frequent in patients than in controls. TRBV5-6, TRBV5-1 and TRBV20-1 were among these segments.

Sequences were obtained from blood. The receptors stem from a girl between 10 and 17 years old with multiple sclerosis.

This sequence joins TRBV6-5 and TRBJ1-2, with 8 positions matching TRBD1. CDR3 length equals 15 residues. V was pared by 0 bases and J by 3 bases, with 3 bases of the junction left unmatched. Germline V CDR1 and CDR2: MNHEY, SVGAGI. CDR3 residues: CASSYSPTGDYGYTF. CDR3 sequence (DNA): TGTGCCAGCAGTTACTCCCCGACAGGGGACTATGGCTACACCTTC.

The CDR3: CSALEGGTSLANEQYF. In DNA, the CDR3 is TGCAGTGCCCTAGAGGGGGGTACTAGCTTGGCCAACGAGCAGTACTTC. This chain links TRBV20-1 with TRBJ2-7; D tentatively reads TRBD1 or TRBD2 (6 bases each). Germline lookup yields CDR1 DFQATT and CDR2 SNEGSKA (reference sequence). The CDR3 extends over 16 amino acids. V was cut by 6 bases and J by 5 bases, with 26 bases left in between.

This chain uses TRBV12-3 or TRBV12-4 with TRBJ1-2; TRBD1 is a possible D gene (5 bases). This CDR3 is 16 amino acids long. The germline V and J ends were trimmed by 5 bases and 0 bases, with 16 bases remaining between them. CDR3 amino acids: CASSPTLQVANYGYTF. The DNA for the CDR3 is TGTGCCAGCAGTCCAACCCTACAGGTAGCTAACTATGGCTACACCTTC.

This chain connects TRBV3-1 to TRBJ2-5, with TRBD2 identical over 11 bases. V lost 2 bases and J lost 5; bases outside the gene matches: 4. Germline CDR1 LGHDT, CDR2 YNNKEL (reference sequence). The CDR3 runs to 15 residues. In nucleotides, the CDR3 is TGTGCCAGCAGCCAACTGACTAGCGGGATTGAGACCCAGTACTTC. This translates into CASSQLTSGIETQYF.

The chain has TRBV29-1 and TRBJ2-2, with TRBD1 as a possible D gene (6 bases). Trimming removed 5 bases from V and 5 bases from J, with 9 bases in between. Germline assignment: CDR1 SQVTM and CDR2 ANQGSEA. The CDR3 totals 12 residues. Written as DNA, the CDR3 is TGCAGCGTTCGAGGGGGAACCGGGGAGCTGTTTTTT. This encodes CSVRGGTGELFF.

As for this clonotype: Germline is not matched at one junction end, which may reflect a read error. DNA of the CDR3: TGTGCCGGCAGTTTTTCCACTAGCGGGAGTTACAATGAGCAGTTCTTC. This codes for CAGSFSTSGSYNEQFF. This chain uses TRBV27 with TRBJ2-1; 11 positions agree with TRBD2. The CDR3 contains 16 residues. CDR1 and CDR2 (germline): MNHEY, SMNVEV (reference sequence).

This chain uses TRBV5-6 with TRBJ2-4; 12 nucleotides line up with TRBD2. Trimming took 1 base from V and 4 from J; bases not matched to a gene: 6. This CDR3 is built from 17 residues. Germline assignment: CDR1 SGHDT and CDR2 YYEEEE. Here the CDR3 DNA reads TGTGCCAGCAGCTTGTTACTAGCGGGAGGTCCAAAAAACATTCAGTACTTC. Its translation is CASSLLLAGGPKNIQYF.

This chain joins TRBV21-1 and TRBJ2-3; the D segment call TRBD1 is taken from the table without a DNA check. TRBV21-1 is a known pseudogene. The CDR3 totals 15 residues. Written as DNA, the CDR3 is TGTGCCAGCAGCAGTCAGGGTACCAACACAGATACGCAGTATTTT. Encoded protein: CASSSQGTNTDTQYF.

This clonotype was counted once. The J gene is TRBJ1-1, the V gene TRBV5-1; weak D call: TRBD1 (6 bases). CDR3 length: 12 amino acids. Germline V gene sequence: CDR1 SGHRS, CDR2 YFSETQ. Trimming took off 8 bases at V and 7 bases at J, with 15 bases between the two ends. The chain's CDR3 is CASTGRGNEAFF. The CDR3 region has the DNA TGCGCCAGTACCGGGAGGGGGAATGAAGCTTTCTTT.

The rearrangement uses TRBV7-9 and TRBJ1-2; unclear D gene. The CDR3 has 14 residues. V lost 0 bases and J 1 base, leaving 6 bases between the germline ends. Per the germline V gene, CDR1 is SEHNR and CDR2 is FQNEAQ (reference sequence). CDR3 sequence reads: CASSLARNNYGYTF. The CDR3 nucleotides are TGTGCCAGCAGCTTAGCGAGAAATAACTATGGCTACACCTTC.

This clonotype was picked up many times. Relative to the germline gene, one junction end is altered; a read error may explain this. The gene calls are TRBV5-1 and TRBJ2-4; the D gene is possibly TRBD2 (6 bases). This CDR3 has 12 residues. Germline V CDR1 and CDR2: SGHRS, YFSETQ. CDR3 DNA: TGTGCCAGCAGCCCCACCGGGGGAGAGCAGTACTTC. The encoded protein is CASSPTGGEQYF.

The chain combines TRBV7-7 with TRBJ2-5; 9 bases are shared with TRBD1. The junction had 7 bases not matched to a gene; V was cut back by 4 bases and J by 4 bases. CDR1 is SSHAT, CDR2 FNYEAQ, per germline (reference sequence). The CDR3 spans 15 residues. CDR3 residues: CASSSTGTGRETQYF. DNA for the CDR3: TGTGCCAGCAGCTCCACCGGGACAGGGAGAGAGACCCAGTACTTC.

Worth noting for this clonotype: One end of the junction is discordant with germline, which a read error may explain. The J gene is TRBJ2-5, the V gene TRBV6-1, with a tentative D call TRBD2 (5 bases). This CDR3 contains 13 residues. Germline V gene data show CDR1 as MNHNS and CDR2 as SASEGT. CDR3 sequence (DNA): TGTGCCAGCAGAGAAGCGGCGAAAGAGACCCAGTACTTC. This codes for CASREAAKETQYF.

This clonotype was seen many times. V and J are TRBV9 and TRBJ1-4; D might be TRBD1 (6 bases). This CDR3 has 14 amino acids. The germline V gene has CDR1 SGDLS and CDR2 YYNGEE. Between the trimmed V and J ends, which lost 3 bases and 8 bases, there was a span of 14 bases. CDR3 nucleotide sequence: TGTGCCAGCAGCGGTCGAAAGGGGGAGGAAAAACTGTTTTTT. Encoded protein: CASSGRKGEEKLFF.

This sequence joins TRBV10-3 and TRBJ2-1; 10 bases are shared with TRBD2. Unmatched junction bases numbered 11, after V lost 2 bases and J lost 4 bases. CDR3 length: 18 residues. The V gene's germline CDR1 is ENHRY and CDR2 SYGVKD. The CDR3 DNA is TGTGCCATCAGTGAGCTAGCGGGAGTCGGGGGGGCATACAATGAGCAGTTCTTC. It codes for CAISELAGVGGAYNEQFF.

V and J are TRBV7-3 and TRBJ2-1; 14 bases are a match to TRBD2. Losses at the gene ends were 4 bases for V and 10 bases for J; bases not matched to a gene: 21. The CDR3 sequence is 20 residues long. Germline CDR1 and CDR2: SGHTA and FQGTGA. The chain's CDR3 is CASSSLGTSGSRPSLEEQFF. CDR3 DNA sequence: TGTGCCAGCAGCTCACTCGGGACTAGCGGGAGCCGCCCATCTTTGGAAGAGCAGTTCTTC.